These 10 T cell receptor beta chains came from one sample sequenced in a study of radiotherapy plus CTLA-4 blockade in lung cancer. The data were produced by immunoSEQ multiplex PCR, yet TCRdb's version contains in-frame clones alone and is incomplete. The repertoire holds around 70,000 clones, approximately 80% seen once, with about 4% in the top ten. Sequencing used peripheral blood, obtained from a patient treated with radiotherapy plus ipilimumab. Every receptor here comes from a human donor with non-small cell lung cancer who had a partial response to radiotherapy plus ipilimumab.

This clone was picked up a small number of times. This chain joins TRBV18 and TRBJ2-7, with 14 positions matching TRBD2. CDR3 length equals 18 residues. Germline V gives CDR1 KGHSH, CDR2 LQKENI. Trimming took 4 bases from V and 0 from J; bases not matched to a gene: 8. CDR3 bases: TGTGCCAGCTCACTGTTGACTAGCGGGAGGGCCCTCTCCTACGAGCAGTACTTC. Translation: CASSLLTSGRALSYEQYF.

The chain joins TRBV7-2 to TRBJ2-5; D gene ambiguous. Germline lookup yields CDR1 SGHTA and CDR2 FQGNSA. V gave up 0 bases and J gave up 2 bases, with 7 bases separating them. The CDR3 loop spans 14 amino acids. The CDR3 region is CASSLASAQETQYF. The CDR3 region has the DNA TGTGCCAGCAGCTTAGCGAGTGCACAAGAGACCCAGTACTTC.

CDR3: CASSPSGGKQPQHF. The CDR3 DNA reads as TGTGCCAGCAGCCCGTCAGGGGGTAAGCAGCCCCAGCATTTT. The V and J genes are TRBV7-2 and TRBJ1-5, with 7 nucleotides matching TRBD1. CDR1 and CDR2 from the germline V gene are SGHTA and FQGNSA. The CDR3 runs to 14 residues. Trimming cost V 5 bases and J 7 bases; bases outside gene matches: 8.

V usage is TRBV7-2 and J usage is TRBJ2-7, with a possible D match to TRBD1 (6 bases). Germline loops: CDR1 SGHTA, CDR2 FQGNSA. Deletions cut 4 bases from V and 3 bases from J, with 13 bases between. This CDR3 has 14 amino acids. The CDR3 DNA reads as TGTGCCAGCAGCTGGGGACATAGTAGCTACGAGCAGTACTTC. Its translation: CASSWGHSSYEQYF.

This sequence joins TRBV5-1 and TRBJ2-3; D unresolved. Trimming removed 0 bases from V and 0 bases from J, with 11 bases in between. CDR1 is SGHRS and CDR2 is YFSETQ in the germline V gene. This CDR3 is built from 16 residues. For the CDR3, the DNA is TGCGCCAGCAGCTTGGTGCCTGAGGCTAGCACAGATACGCAGTATTTT. It is translated as CASSLVPEASTDTQYF.

The rearrangement joins TRBV21-1 to TRBJ2-3; TRBD2 is taken as the D call from the table, unchecked against the DNA. TRBV21-1 is listed as a pseudogene. This CDR3 contains 15 residues. CDR3 DNA sequence: TGTGCCAGCAGCAATGGCGAGCGGGAGACAGATACGCAGTATTTT. It yields the protein CASSNGERETDTQYF.

The chain is built from TRBV15 and TRBJ2-2; the match to TRBD1 covers 9 bases. Germline V gene sequence: CDR1 LNHNV, CDR2 YYDKDF (reference sequence). With 5 bases clipped from V and 3 bases from J, the junction kept 7 bases outside the gene matches. This CDR3 has 16 amino acids. CDR3 DNA sequence: TGTGCCACCAGCGGGGGGGGGACAGGGTACACCGGGGAGCTGTTTTTT. Translated, it gives CATSGGGTGYTGELFF.

The chain carries TRBV10-3 and TRBJ2-7, with TRBD2 matching over 7 bases. Germline V lookup: CDR1 ENHRY, CDR2 SYGVKD. Trimming cost V 10 bases and J 2 bases; bases outside gene matches: 2. CDR3 length: 11 amino acids. The CDR3 bases are TGTGCCACCAGCGGGACCTACGAGCAGTACTTC. As protein: CATSGTYEQYF.

The genes are TRBV7-9 and TRBJ2-3; D may be TRBD2 (7 bases). V lost 5 bases, J lost 11 bases, and 17 bases lay in between. Germline CDR1 reads SEHNR; CDR2 reads FQNEAQ (reference sequence). The CDR3 is made up of 13 amino acids. The CDR3 protein is CASSPEGGGKQYF. The CDR3 bases are TGTGCCAGCAGCCCCGAGGGAGGGGGGAAGCAGTATTTT.

V and J are TRBV7-2 and TRBJ1-1; TRBD1 matches at 9 bases. CDR1 is SGHTA, CDR2 FQGNSA, per germline. V gave up 5 bases and J gave up 6 bases; unmatched junction bases: 7. The CDR3 totals 14 residues. DNA of the CDR3: TGTGCCAGCAGCAACAGGGGGCGAACAGCTGAAGCTTTCTTT. Its translation: CASSNRGRTAEAFF.